Listed below are T cell receptor beta chains from one sample, sequenced in a study of blood T cell repertoires in COVID-19. Sequencing used immunoSEQ multiplex PCR; TCRdb keeps in-frame clones, though not all of them. The sample lists hundreds of thousands of clones; roughly 90% were seen once. Sequenced: peripheral blood. The receptors were gathered from a woman between 50 and 59 years old with acute or convalescent COVID-19. The CDR3 runs from the conserved cysteine through the conserved F or W. The order of the fields is J gene, V gene, D gene, CDR3 protein, CDR3 DNA. The D gene is left open where the match is weak.

TRBJ2-7 | TRBV6-5 | TRBD1 | CASSYSTGNAYEQYF | TGTGCCAGCAGTTACTCGACAGGGAACGCTTACGAGCAGTACTTC
TRBJ2-1 | TRBV5-6 | . | CASSLAGNSYNEQFF | TGTGCCAGCAGCTTGGCAGGGAACTCCTACAATGAGCAGTTCTTC
TRBJ1-3 | TRBV5-1 | TRBD1 | CASSHDRGLGNTIYF | TGCGCCAGCAGCCATGACAGGGGGCTAGGAAACACCATATATTTT
TRBJ2-7 | TRBV6-1 | TRBD2 | CASSGVGLAISYEQYF | TGTGCCAGCAGTGGGGTCGGACTAGCGATCTCCTACGAGCAGTACTTC
TRBJ1-1 | TRBV6-2/TRBV6-3 | . | CASSFLEVTEAFF | TGTGCCAGCAGTTTCTTAGAGGTGACTGAAGCTTTCTTT
TRBJ1-1 | TRBV29-1 | . | CSVARPMNTEAFF | TGCAGCGTTGCTAGGCCCATGAACACTGAAGCTTTCTTT
TRBJ1-4 | TRBV5-4 | . | CASSPSDGVGEKLFF | TGTGCCAGCAGCCCCAGTGATGGAGTGGGTGAAAAACTGTTTTTT
TRBJ2-5 | TRBV19 | . | CASSQLALETQYF | TGTGCCAGTAGTCAACTAGCCCTAGAGACCCAGTACTTC
TRBJ1-4 | TRBV19 | . | CATRQDANEKLFF | TGTGCCACCCGACAGGACGCTAATGAAAAACTGTTTTTT
TRBJ1-2 | TRBV27 | . | CASSLGGGYGYTF | TGTGCCAGCAGTTTAGGGGGCGGCTATGGCTACACCTTC
TRBJ2-3 | TRBV7-8 | TRBD1 | CASSLVGQGTDTQYF | TGTGCCAGCAGCTTAGTTGGACAGGGGACAGATACGCAGTATTTT
TRBJ1-3 | TRBV2 | TRBD1 | CASRMTGGRNTIYF | TGTGCCAGCAGGATGACAGGGGGCCGAAACACCATATATTTT